The next 10 T cell receptor beta chains were all read from a single sample in a study of OX40 agonist ivuxolimab in advanced cancers. Sequencing was performed with immunoSEQ multiplex PCR; in TCRdb, only in-frame clones are kept and a portion is missing. The table lists about 34,000 clones, 82% of them singletons. The starting material was CD4+ or CD8+ T cells sorted from blood, obtained in a trial of the OX40 agonist ivuxolimab. The origin of the receptors is an adult with an advanced solid tumor such as melanoma, head and neck, liver or kidney cancer.

This clone was picked up one time. The chain employs TRBV27 and TRBJ1-2; D unclear. Germline V gene lookup returns CDR1 MNHEY and CDR2 SMNVEV (reference sequence). This CDR3 has 13 residues. The V end lost 5 bases, the J end lost 4 bases, and 11 bases lay between the germline ends. The CDR3 DNA sequence: TGTGCCAGCAGTCTCATGGGTCCCTATGGCTACACCTTC. Translation: CASSLMGPYGYTF.

The chain recombines TRBV28 with TRBJ2-1; TRBD1 agrees at 12 bases. V dropped 6 bases and J dropped 5; count of bases not matched to a gene: 5. The germline gives CDR1 MDHEN, CDR2 SYDVKM. This CDR3 region has 15 residues. CDR3 amino acids: CASRSRDRGHNEQFF. The CDR3 bases are TGTGCCAGCAGGTCCCGGGACAGGGGGCACAATGAGCAGTTCTTC.

As DNA, the CDR3 is TGTGCCAGCAGTGATATCGGGGTAGGCACTGAAGCTTTCTTT. This encodes CASSDIGVGTEAFF. This rearrangement joins TRBV25-1 to TRBJ1-1; unclear D gene. The CDR3 consists of 14 residues. Germline-derived CDR1 and CDR2 are MGHDK and SYGVNS. V was cut by 3 bases and J by 4 bases, with 12 bases left in between.

V is TRBV7-9 and J is TRBJ2-5; 7 nucleotides agree with TRBD1. The J call may be mistaken, given a closer DNA end match to TRBJ2-7. The CDR3 has 14 residues. CDR1 is SEHNR, CDR2 FQNEAQ, per germline (reference sequence). The CDR3 nucleotides are TGTGCCAGCAGCTTAAAGGGGGCGGACTACGAGCAGTACTTC. Amino acids: CASSLKGADYEQYF.

The genes are TRBV7-9 and TRBJ1-3; a possible D gene is TRBD1 (5 bases). Trimming took 5 bases from V and 4 from J, leaving 18 bases between them. The germline CDR1 and CDR2 sequences are SEHNR and FQNEAQ (reference sequence). The CDR3 runs 16 residues. The CDR3 sequence: CASSHRSRRGGNTIYF. The CDR3 bases are TGTGCCAGCAGCCACAGGAGCCGACGGGGGGGAAACACCATATATTTT.

The chain carries TRBV4-1 and TRBJ2-3; 8 nucleotides line up with TRBD2. The CDR3 runs 16 residues. Germline V gene sequence: CDR1 MGHRA, CDR2 YSYEKL. V shed 5 bases and J 4 bases; nucleotides not matched to a gene: 11. CDR3 region: CASSKTGTRLSDTQYF. The CDR3, as DNA: TGCGCCAGCAGCAAAACCGGGACTAGACTTTCAGATACGCAGTATTTT.

The rearrangement joins TRBV7-9 to TRBJ1-1; 7 bases match TRBD1. CDR1 is SEHNR, CDR2 FQNEAQ, per germline (reference sequence). This CDR3 has 14 amino acids. V was pared by 5 bases and J by 5 bases, with 8 bases of the junction left unmatched. CDR3 bases: TGTGCCAGCAGCCCCCGACAGGGTTGGACTGAAGCTTTCTTT. This gives the protein CASSPRQGWTEAFF.

The chain joins TRBV30 to TRBJ2-2, with unresolved D. Trimming removed 0 bases at V and 7 bases at J, with 6 bases between. The CDR3 is 12 residues long. Germline V gene sequence: CDR1 GTSNPN, CDR2 SVGIG (reference sequence). The CDR3 DNA reads TGTGCCTGGAGTGTAGTGGACGGGGAGCTGTTTTTT. Translation gives CAWSVVDGELFF. The entire variable domain, with the rest obtained from reference TRBV30 and TRBJ2-2, is as follows: SQTIHQWPATLVQPVGSPLSLECTVEGTSNPNLYWYRQAAGRGLQLLFYSVGIGQISSEVPQNLSASRPQDRQFILSSKKLLLSDSGFYLCAWSVVDGELFFGEGSRLTVL.

The chain couples TRBV18 to TRBJ1-6; possibly TRBD1 for D (6 bases). The CDR3 has 14 amino acids. Germline CDR1 is KGHSH and CDR2 is LQKENI. Trimming stripped 8 bases from V and 2 bases from J, with 10 bases between. CDR3 sequence: CASNSGAYNSPLHF. The CDR3 region has the DNA TGTGCCAGCAACTCAGGGGCCTATAATTCACCCCTCCACTTT.

This clone is a singleton in its sample. The chain combines TRBV18 with TRBJ2-2, with TRBD1 matching over 9 bases. V was pared by 2 bases and J by 6 bases, with 4 bases of the junction left unmatched. CDR1 and CDR2 (germline): KGHSH, LQKENI. This CDR3 comprises 15 residues. CDR3 nucleotide sequence: TGTGCCAGCTCACCAACGGGACAGGGCGCCGGGGAGCTGTTTTTT. This sequence encodes CASSPTGQGAGELFF.